The sequence of this TCR beta chain was determined in a study of blood T cell repertoires in COVID-19. V trimming: 2 bases; J trimming: 2 bases; junction bases outside the gene matches: 10. The CDR3 consists of 18 residues. CDR1 MNHEY and CDR2 SVGEGT come from the germline V gene. TCRdb's copy holds only in-frame clones and misses some; the assay was immunoSEQ multiplex PCR. The sample carries about 110,000 clones, around 82% recorded once. The TCR originated in a woman aged 55-75 years with acute or convalescent COVID-19. Sequencing input: peripheral blood. The rearrangement uses TRBV6-2 or TRBV6-3 and TRBJ2-3; 10 nucleotides line up with TRBD2. CDR3 sequence (DNA): TGTGCCAGCAGTTACCGCCTCCTACTAGCGGGGACCACAGATACGCAGTATTTT. Protein: CASSYRLLLAGTTDTQYF.